One sample yielded the 5 T cell receptor beta chains listed below, sequenced in a study of blood T cell repertoires in COVID-19. Some clones are missing from TCRdb's copy, which holds only in-frame ones; the method was immunoSEQ multiplex PCR. The sample has about 180,000 clones; approximately 85% are singletons. Sequences were obtained from peripheral blood. All receptors derive from a human donor with active or convalescent COVID-19. The donor label of this sample is uncertain.

The chain combines TRBV5-1 with TRBJ2-2, with 7 bases aligning to TRBD2. Germline CDR1 SGHRS, CDR2 YFSETQ. This CDR3 region has 15 residues. J was trimmed by 7 bases and V by 2 bases; bases with no gene match: 8. In DNA form, the CDR3 reads TGCGCCAGCAGCTTCCTAGCGGAGGCGGGCGGGGAGCTGTTTTTT. Its protein product is CASSFLAEAGGELFF.

J is TRBJ2-7 and V is TRBV4-1, with 8 bases identical to TRBD2. Germline V gives CDR1 MGHRA, CDR2 YSYEKL. The ends lost 4 bases at V and 3 bases at J; junction bases unmatched: 17. The CDR3 sequence is 18 residues long. CDR3 residues: CASSPLPGGASGYYEQYF. Written as DNA, the CDR3 is TGCGCCAGCAGCCCCCTTCCCGGAGGGGCTAGCGGGTACTACGAGCAGTACTTC.

This rearrangement joins TRBV7-2 to TRBJ1-1; D is possibly TRBD1 (6 bases). The CDR3 totals 18 residues. Trimming pared 6 bases from V and 0 bases from J, leaving 23 bases between. Germline V lookup: CDR1 SGHTA, CDR2 FQGNSA. As DNA, the CDR3 is TGTGCCAGCAGTCTACGAGGGCAGGGGCTACTAATGAACACTGAAGCTTTCTTT. Its translation: CASSLRGQGLLMNTEAFF.

The J gene is TRBJ1-4, the V gene TRBV3-1 (or the pseudogene TRBV3-2); the D gene is possibly TRBD1 (5 bases). The V gene's germline CDR1 is LGHDT and CDR2 YNNKEL (reference sequence). V was cut by 0 bases and J by 6 bases, with 20 bases left in between. The CDR3 is 18 amino acids. The CDR3 spells CASSQDCYRQKRYEKLFF. In DNA, the CDR3 is TGTGCCAGCAGCCAAGATTGCTACCGACAGAAGCGTTATGAAAAACTGTTTTTT.

The rearrangement uses TRBV30 and TRBJ1-3; possible D gene TRBD1, 6 bases. With 5 bases removed from V and 4 bases from J, the gap between germline ends came to 6 bases. The CDR3 has 11 residues. CDR1 and CDR2 from the germline V gene are GTSNPN and SVGIG (reference sequence). CDR3 DNA sequence: TGTGCCTGGGGACAGGGAAACACCATATATTTT. The encoded protein is CAWGQGNTIYF.